The rows below give T cell receptor beta chains drawn from one sample of a study of OX40 agonist ivuxolimab in advanced cancers. Data came from immunoSEQ multiplex PCR; TCRdb stores just in-frame clones and leaves some out. The sample shows about 69,000 clones, 85% to 90% of them seen only once. The material sequenced was CD4+ or CD8+ T cells sorted from blood, taken in a trial of the OX40 agonist ivuxolimab. The receptors shown here come from an adult with an advanced solid tumor such as melanoma, head and neck, liver or kidney cancer. CDR3s include the opening cysteine and the closing phenylalanine or tryptophan. The D gene is left open where the match is weak. Rows give clone size only sometimes, using once, few, many, or a class for an expanded clone.

clone_size	v_call	d_call	j_call	cdr3_aa	cdr3_nt
-	TRBV13	-	TRBJ2-7	CASSLGASSYEQYF	TGTGCCAGCAGCTTAGGGGCTAGCTCCTACGAGCAGTACTTC
-	TRBV7-9	TRBD1	TRBJ2-6	CASSLGTGITGANVLTF	TGTGCCAGCAGCTTAGGGACAGGAATAACTGGGGCCAACGTCCTGACTTTC
-	TRBV19	-	TRBJ2-3	CASRGRGPDTQYF	TGTGCCAGTAGGGGGAGGGGGCCAGATACGCAGTATTTT
-	TRBV11-2	TRBD2	TRBJ2-7	CASSLGLAGGSYEQYF	TGTGCCAGCAGCTTAGGCCTAGCGGGAGGCTCCTACGAGCAGTACTTC
once	TRBV11-3	TRBD1	TRBJ2-5	CASSLGQGKTQYF	TGTGCCAGCAGCTTGGGACAGGGAAAGACCCAGTACTTC
-	TRBV29-1	-	TRBJ1-5	CSVGHHNQPQHF	TGCAGCGTCGGACACCACAATCAGCCCCAGCATTTT
-	TRBV5-4	-	TRBJ1-6	CASSFGGINNSPLHF	TGTGCCAGCAGCTTCGGGGGGATTAATAATTCACCCCTCCACTTT
few	TRBV6-5	-	TRBJ2-7	CASSWGSTGEVYEQYF	TGTGCCAGCAGTTGGGGATCCACAGGGGAGGTCTACGAGCAGTACTTC
-	TRBV19	-	TRBJ2-7	CASSFAGHSYEQYF	TGTGCCAGTAGTTTCGCGGGACATTCCTACGAGCAGTACTTC
-	TRBV10-3	TRBD2	TRBJ2-7	CAIRGSGKGTEQYF	TGTGCCATCAGAGGTAGCGGGAAGGGGACCGAGCAGTACTTC
-	TRBV14	-	TRBJ2-2	CASRGDRYTGELFF	TGTGCCAGCAGGGGGGACCGCTACACCGGGGAGCTGTTTTTT
-	TRBV29-1	-	TRBJ2-2	CSVGRQTRSGELFF	TGCAGCGTTGGGCGACAGACTCGTTCCGGGGAGCTGTTTTTT
-	TRBV6-1	-	TRBJ1-2	CASSEGAVRNVDYGYTF	TGTGCCAGCAGTGAAGGAGCTGTTCGGAACGTCGACTATGGCTACACCTTC
-	TRBV19	TRBD1	TRBJ1-6	CASSTLYGTADNSPLHF	TGTGCCAGTAGTACTCTATACGGGACAGCAGATAATTCACCCCTCCACTTT
-	TRBV6-1	TRBD2	TRBJ2-3	CASAGGLAGVDTQYF	TGTGCCAGTGCCGGCGGGCTAGCGGGGGTAGATACGCAGTATTTT
-	TRBV28	-	TRBJ2-1	CASTLYRSYNEQFF	TGTGCCAGCACCCTCTACCGATCCTACAATGAGCAGTTCTTC
-	TRBV5-4	TRBD1	TRBJ2-7	CASSSWTGLSSYEQYF	TGTGCCAGCAGCTCGTGGACAGGATTGAGCTCCTACGAGCAGTACTTC
-	TRBV5-1	-	TRBJ2-5	CASSLLGSKETQYF	TGCGCCAGCAGCTTGCTTGGTTCCAAAGAGACCCAGTACTTC
-	TRBV2	-	TRBJ2-7	CASSEAPYEQYF	TGTGCCAGCAGTGAAGCGCCCTACGAGCAGTACTTC
-	TRBV2	TRBD1	TRBJ1-1	CASSDEGASATEAFF	TGTGCCAGCAGTGATGAGGGGGCGAGTGCCACTGAAGCTTTCTTT
few	TRBV12-5	-	TRBJ1-2	CASGLTLKQVSNYGYTF	TGTGCTAGTGGTTTGACACTAAAACAGGTTTCTAACTATGGCTACACCTTC
-	TRBV7-2	TRBD1	TRBJ1-2	CASSPGQGSGGYGYTF	TGTGCCAGCAGCCCGGGACAGGGGAGTGGCGGCTATGGCTACACCTTC
-	TRBV19	-	TRBJ2-6	CASSPRTGANVLTF	TGTGCCAGTAGTCCCCGTACTGGGGCCAACGTCCTGACTTTC
-	TRBV9	TRBD1	TRBJ1-2	CASSTRTGRPRGYTF	TGTGCCAGCAGCACCCGGACAGGCCGGCCTCGAGGCTACACCTTC
-	TRBV16	-	TRBJ1-1	CASSYTQGEAFF	TGTGCCAGCAGCTACACCCAGGGTGAAGCTTTCTTT
-	TRBV28	-	TRBJ1-1	CASSFGDRNTEAFF	TGTGCCAGCAGCTTTGGTGACAGGAACACTGAAGCTTTCTTT
-	TRBV30	-	TRBJ2-1	CAWRALGNEQFF	TGTGCCTGGCGGGCACTAGGGAATGAGCAGTTCTTC
-	TRBV12-5	-	TRBJ1-1	CASGLGSEAFF	TGTGCTAGTGGTTTGGGATCTGAAGCTTTCTTT
-	TRBV11-2	-	TRBJ2-7	CASSLRQAVRDEQYF	TGTGCCAGCAGCTTAAGACAGGCTGTACGAGACGAGCAGTACTTC